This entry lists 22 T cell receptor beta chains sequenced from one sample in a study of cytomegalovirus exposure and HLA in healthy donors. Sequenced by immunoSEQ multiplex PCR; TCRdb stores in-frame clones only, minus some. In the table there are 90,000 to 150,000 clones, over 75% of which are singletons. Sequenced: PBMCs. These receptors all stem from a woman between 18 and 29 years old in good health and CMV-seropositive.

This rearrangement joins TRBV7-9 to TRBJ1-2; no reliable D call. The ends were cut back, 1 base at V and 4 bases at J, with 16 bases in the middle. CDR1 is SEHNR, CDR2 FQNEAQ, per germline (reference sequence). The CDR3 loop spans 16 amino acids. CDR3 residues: CASSLGGQGSGYGYTF. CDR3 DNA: TGTGCCAGCAGCTTAGGTGGCCAAGGTAGCGGCTATGGCTACACCTTC.

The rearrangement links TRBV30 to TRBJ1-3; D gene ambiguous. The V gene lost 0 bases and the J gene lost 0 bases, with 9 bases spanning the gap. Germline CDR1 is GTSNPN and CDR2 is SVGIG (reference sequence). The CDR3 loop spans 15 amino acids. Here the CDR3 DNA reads TGTGCCTGGAGTGTATGGGGAGCCTCTGGAAACACCATATATTTT. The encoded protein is CAWSVWGASGNTIYF. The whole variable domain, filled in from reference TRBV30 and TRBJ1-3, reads SQTIHQWPATLVQPVGSPLSLECTVEGTSNPNLYWYRQAAGRGLQLLFYSVGIGQISSEVPQNLSASRPQDRQFILSSKKLLLSDSGFYLCAWSVWGASGNTIYFGEGSWLTVV.

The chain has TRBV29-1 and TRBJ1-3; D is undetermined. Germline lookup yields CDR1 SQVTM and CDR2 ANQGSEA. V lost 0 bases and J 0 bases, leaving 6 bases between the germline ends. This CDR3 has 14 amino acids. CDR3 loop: CSVEEGDSGNTIYF. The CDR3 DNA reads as TGCAGCGTTGAAGAAGGAGACTCTGGAAACACCATATATTTT.

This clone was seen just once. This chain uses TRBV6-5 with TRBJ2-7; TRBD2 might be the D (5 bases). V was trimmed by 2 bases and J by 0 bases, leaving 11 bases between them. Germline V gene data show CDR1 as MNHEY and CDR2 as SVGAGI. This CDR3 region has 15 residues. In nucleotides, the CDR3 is TGTGCCAGCAGTTACCCCAGCGGACTCTCCTACGAGCAGTACTTC. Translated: CASSYPSGLSYEQYF.

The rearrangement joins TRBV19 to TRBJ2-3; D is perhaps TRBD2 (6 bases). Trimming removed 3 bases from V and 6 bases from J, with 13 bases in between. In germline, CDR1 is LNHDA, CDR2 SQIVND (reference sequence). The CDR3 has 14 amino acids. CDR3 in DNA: TGTGCCAGTAGTATGTTCGGCAGCGGGGATACGCAGTATTTT. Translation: CASSMFGSGDTQYF.

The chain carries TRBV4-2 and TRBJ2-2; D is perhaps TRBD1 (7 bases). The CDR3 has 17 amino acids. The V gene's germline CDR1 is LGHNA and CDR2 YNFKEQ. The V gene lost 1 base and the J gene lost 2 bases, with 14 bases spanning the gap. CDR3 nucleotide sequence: TGTGCCAGCAGCCAAGTAAGACAGGGAGGTAACACCGGGGAGCTGTTTTTT. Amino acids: CASSQVRQGGNTGELFF.

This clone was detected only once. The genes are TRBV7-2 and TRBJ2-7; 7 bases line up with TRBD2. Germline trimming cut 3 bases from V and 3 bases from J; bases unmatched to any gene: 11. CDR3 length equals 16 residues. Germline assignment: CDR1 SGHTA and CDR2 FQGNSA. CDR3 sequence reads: CASSFKGKRDYYEQYF. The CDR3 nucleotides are TGTGCCAGCAGCTTTAAGGGGAAGCGGGATTACTACGAGCAGTACTTC.

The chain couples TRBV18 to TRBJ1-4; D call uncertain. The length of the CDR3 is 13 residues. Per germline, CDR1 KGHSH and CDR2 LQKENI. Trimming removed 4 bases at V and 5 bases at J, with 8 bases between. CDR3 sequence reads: CASSLGRNEKLFF. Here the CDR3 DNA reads TGTGCCAGCTCACTTGGCCGAAATGAAAAACTGTTTTTT.

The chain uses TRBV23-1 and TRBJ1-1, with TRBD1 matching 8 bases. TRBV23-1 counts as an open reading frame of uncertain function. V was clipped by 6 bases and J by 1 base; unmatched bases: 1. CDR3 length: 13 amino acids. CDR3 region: CASRGQENTEAFF. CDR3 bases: TGCGCCAGCAGGGGACAGGAGAACACTGAAGCTTTCTTT.

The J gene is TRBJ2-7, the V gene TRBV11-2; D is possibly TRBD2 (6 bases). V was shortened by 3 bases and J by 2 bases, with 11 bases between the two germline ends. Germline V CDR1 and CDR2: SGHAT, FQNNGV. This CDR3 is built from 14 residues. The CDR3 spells CASSLGTGAYEQYF. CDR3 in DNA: TGTGCCAGCAGCTTGGGGACGGGAGCCTACGAGCAGTACTTC.

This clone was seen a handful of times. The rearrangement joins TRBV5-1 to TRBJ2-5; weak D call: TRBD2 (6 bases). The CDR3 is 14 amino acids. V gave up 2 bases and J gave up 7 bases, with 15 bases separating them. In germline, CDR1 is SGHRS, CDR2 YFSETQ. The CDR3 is CASSLSGDQLTQYF. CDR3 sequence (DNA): TGCGCCAGCAGCTTATCGGGGGACCAGCTGACCCAGTACTTC.

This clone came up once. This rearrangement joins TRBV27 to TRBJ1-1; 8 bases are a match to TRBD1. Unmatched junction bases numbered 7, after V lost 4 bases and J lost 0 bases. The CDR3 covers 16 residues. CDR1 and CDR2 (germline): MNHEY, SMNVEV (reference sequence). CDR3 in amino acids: CASSSGTGGVNTEAFF. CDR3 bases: TGTGCCAGCAGTTCCGGGACAGGAGGGGTGAACACTGAAGCTTTCTTT.

DNA of the CDR3: TGTGCCAGCAGCCCCCGGACAGGGTACGGCGAGCAGTACTTC. Amino acid sequence: CASSPRTGYGEQYF. J is TRBJ2-7 and V is TRBV9; 8 bases align to TRBD1. This CDR3 has 14 residues. CDR1 is SGDLS, CDR2 YYNGEE, per germline. V lost 4 bases, J lost 6 bases, and 9 bases stayed unmatched.

The CDR3 DNA is TGTGCCAGCTCTTCCGGGACAGGGGGCACTGAAGCTTTCTTT. It translates to CASSSGTGGTEAFF. The chain recombines TRBV18 with TRBJ1-1; 11 nucleotides agree with TRBD1. Germline loops: CDR1 KGHSH, CDR2 LQKENI. This CDR3 contains 14 residues. J gave up 4 bases and V 6 bases, and 4 bases lay outside the gene matches.

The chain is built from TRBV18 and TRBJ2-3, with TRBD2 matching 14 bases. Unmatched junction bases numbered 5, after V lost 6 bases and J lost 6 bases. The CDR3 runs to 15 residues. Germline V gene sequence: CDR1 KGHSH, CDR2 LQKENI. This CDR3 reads CASSRLAGGIDTQYF. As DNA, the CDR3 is TGTGCCAGCTCCCGACTAGCGGGAGGGATTGATACGCAGTATTTT. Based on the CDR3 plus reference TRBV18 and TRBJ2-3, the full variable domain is NAGVMQNPRHLVRRRGQEARLRCSPMKGHSHVYWYRQLPEEGLKFMVYLQKENIIDESGMPKERFSAEFPKEGPSILRIQQVVRGDSAAYFCASSRLAGGIDTQYFGPGTRLTVL.

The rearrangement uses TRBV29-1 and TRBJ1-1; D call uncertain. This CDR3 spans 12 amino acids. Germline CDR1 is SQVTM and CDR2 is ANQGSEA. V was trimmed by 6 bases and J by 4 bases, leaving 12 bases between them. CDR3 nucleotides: TGCAGCGTACAAAGCGGGTTCACTGAAGCTTTCTTT. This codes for CSVQSGFTEAFF.

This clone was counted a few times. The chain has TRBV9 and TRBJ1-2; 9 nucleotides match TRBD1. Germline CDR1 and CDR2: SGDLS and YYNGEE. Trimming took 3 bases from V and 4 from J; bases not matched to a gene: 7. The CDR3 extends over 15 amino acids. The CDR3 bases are TGTGCCAGCAGCGCCCAGGGGGGACAGGGCTATGGCTACACCTTC. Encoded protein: CASSAQGGQGYGYTF.

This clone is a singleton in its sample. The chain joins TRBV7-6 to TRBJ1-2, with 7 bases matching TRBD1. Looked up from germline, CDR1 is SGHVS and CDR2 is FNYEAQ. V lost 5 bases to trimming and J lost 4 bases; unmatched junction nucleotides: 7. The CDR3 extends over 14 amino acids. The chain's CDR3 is CASSPGTDLYGYTF. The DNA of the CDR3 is TGTGCCAGCAGCCCAGGGACAGACCTCTATGGCTACACCTTC.

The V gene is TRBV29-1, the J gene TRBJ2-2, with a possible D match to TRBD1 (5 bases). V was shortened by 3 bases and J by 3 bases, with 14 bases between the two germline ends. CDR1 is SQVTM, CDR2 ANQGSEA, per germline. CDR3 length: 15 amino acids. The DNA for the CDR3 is TGCAGCGTTGAGCGATCTGACAGCCACACCGGGGAGCTGTTTTTT. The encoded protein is CSVERSDSHTGELFF.

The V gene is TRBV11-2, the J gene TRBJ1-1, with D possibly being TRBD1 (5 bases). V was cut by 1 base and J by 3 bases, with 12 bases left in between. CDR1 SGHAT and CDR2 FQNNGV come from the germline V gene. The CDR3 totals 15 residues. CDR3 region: CASSLGREGYTEAFF. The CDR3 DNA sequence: TGTGCCAGCAGCTTAGGCAGGGAGGGGTACACTGAAGCTTTCTTT.

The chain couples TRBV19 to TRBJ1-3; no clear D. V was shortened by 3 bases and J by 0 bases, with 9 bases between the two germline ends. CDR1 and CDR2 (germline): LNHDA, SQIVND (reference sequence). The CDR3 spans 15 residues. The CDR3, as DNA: TGTGCCAGTAGTATTTCGAGACTCTCTGGAAACACCATATATTTT. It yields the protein CASSISRLSGNTIYF.

The CDR3 DNA follows: TGTGCCAGCAGCTTAGTATCGACAGGGTCTTTTGCCTACGAGCAGTACTTC. This codes for CASSLVSTGSFAYEQYF. This chain connects TRBV11-2 to TRBJ2-7; TRBD1 aligns across 7 bases. With 1 base clipped from V and 2 bases from J, the junction kept 11 bases outside the gene matches. Looked up from germline, CDR1 is SGHAT and CDR2 is FQNNGV. This CDR3 is 17 amino acids long.